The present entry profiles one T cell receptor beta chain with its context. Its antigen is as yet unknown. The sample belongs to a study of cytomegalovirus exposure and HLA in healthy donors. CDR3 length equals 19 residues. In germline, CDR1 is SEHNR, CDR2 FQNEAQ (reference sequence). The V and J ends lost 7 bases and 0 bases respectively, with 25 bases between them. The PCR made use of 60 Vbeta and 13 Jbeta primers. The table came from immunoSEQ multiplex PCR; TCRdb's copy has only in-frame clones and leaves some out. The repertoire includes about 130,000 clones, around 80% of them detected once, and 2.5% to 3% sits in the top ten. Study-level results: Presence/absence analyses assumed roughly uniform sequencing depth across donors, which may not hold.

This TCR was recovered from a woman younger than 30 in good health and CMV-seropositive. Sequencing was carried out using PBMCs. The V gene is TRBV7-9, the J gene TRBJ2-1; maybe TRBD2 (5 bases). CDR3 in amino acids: CASNPQEASRARSYNEQFF. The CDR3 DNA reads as TGTGCCAGCAACCCCCAAGAGGCTAGCCGGGCGCGCTCCTACAATGAGCAGTTCTTC.